These 3 T cell receptor beta chains originate from one sample sequenced in a study of T cell repertoires in cytomegalovirus infection. Their recognized antigens are unknown. TCRdb re-analysed the reads in MiXCR, keeping a single row per CDR3 protein. Of some 940,000 distinct CDR3 sequences listed, around 32% are singletons. The specimen comprised cultured CD8+ T cells from PBMCs, sampled from culture after CMV antigen stimulation. Source of these receptors: a human donor in good health (CMV status not recorded). Some clones in this sample may be carry-over from other donors' samples.

This clonotype appeared a single time. An end of the junction differs from the germline gene, which may be a read error. The J gene is TRBJ1-1, the V gene TRBV12-3 or TRBV12-4, with TRBD1 as a possible D gene (5 bases). The CDR3 covers 13 residues. CDR3: CVSSSGPGTEAFF. The CDR3 coding sequence is TGTGTCAGCAGTTCGGGACCTGGCACTGAAGCTTTCTTT.

This clonotype was observed many times. V usage is TRBV7-9 and J usage is TRBJ1-2; possibly TRBD1 for D (6 bases). The V gene lost 2 bases and the J gene lost 6 bases, with 7 bases spanning the gap. CDR3 length equals 12 residues. The V gene's germline CDR1 is SEHNR and CDR2 FQNEAQ (reference sequence). DNA of the CDR3: TGTGCCAGCAGCTTACCAGGGGATGGCTACACCTTC. This translates into CASSLPGDGYTF.

V usage is TRBV27 and J usage is TRBJ2-3; a weak D match, TRBD1 (6 bases). CDR1 and CDR2 (germline): MNHEY, SMNVEV (reference sequence). The CDR3 runs 16 residues. V shed 2 bases and J shed 0 bases, with 12 bases lying between them. CDR3 region: CASSLKAQGSTDTQYF. CDR3 bases: TGTGCCAGCAGTTTAAAGGCACAGGGAAGCACAGATACGCAGTATTTT.